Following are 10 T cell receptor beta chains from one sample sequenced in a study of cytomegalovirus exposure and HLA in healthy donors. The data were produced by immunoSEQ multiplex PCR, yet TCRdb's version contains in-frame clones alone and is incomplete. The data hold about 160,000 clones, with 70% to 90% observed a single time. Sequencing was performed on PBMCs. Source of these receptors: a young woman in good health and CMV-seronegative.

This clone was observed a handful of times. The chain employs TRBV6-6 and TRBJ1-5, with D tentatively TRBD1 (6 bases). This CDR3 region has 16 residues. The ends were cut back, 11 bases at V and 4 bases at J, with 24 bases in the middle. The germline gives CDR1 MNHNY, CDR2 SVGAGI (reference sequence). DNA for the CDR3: TGTGCCTCTTCGGCAGGGGTCGACCGAGGGAATCAGCCCCAGCATTTT. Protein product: CASSAGVDRGNQPQHF.

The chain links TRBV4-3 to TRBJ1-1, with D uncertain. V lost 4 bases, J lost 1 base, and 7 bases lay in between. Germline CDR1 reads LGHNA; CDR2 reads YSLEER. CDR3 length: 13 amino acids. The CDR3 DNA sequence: TGCGCCAGCAGCCCCCACGGGAACACTGAAGCTTTCTTT. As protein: CASSPHGNTEAFF.

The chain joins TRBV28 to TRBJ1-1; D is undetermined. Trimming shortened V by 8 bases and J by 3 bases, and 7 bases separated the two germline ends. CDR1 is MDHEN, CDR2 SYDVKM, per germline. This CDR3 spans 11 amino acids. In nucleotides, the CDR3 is TGTGCCAGCCCTGGGGACACTGAAGCTTTCTTT. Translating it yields CASPGDTEAFF.

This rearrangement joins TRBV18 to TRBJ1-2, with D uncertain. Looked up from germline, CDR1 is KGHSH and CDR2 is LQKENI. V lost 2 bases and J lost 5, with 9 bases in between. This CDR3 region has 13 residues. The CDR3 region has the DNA TGTGCCAGCTCACCATACAGTCTATATGGCTACACCTTC. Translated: CASSPYSLYGYTF.

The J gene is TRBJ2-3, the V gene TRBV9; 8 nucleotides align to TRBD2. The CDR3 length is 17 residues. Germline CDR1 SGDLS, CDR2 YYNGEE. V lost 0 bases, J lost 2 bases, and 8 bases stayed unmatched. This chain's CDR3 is CASSVDSAGGPTDTQYF. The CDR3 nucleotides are TGTGCCAGCAGCGTAGATTCGGCGGGGGGACCCACAGATACGCAGTATTTT.

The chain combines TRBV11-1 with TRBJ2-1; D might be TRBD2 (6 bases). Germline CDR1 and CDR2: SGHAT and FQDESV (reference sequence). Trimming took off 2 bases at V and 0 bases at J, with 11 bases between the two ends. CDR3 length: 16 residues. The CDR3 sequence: CASSLSAGSSYNEQFF. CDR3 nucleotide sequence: TGTGCCAGCAGCTTATCGGCGGGGAGCTCCTACAATGAGCAGTTCTTC.

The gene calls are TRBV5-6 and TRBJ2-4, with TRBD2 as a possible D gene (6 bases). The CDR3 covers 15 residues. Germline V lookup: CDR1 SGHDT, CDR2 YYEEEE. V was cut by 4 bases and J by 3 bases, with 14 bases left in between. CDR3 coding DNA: TGTGCCAGCAGCGAAACCGGGACTGACAAAAACATTCAGTACTTC. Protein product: CASSETGTDKNIQYF. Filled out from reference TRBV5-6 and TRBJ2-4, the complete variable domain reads DAGVTQSPTHLIKTRGQQVTLRCSPKSGHDTVSWYQQALGQGPQFIFQYYEEEERQRGNFPDRFSGHQFPNYSSELNVNALLLGDSALYLCASSETGTDKNIQYFGAGTRLSVL.

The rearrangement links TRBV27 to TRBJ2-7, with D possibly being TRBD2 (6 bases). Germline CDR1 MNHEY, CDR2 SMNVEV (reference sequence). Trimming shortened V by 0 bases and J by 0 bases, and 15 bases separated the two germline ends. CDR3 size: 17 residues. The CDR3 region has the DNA TGTGCCAGCAGTTTATCGGTAGCGGAGGGGTTCTCCTACGAGCAGTACTTC. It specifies CASSLSVAEGFSYEQYF.

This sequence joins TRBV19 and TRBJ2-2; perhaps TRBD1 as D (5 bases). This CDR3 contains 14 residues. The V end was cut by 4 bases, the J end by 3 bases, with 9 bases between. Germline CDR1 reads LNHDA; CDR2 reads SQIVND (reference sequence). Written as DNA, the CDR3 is TGTGCCAGTAGTAACACAGGTTACACCGGGGAGCTGTTTTTT. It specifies CASSNTGYTGELFF.

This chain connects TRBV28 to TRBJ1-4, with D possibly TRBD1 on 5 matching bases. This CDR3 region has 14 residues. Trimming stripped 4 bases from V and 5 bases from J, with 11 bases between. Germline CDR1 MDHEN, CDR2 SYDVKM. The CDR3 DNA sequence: TGTGCCAGCAGTTCGGTGTGGACAAATGAAAAACTGTTTTTT. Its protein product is CASSSVWTNEKLFF.